This T cell receptor beta chain comes out of a study of CD8 T cells in Susac syndrome. Study-wide results and limits: The CD4+ T cell repertoires in Susac syndrome did not show any clonal expansion.

The CDR3 runs 13 residues. V lost 8 bases to trimming and J lost 4 bases, with 12 bases between them. CDR1 is SNHLY and CDR2 is FYNNEI in the germline V gene. Points on this clonotype: What it binds is not known.

A quantity of roughly 0.5 to 1 ug RNA underwent reverse transcription using random hexamers. TCRdb itself ran the immunoSEQ multiplex PCR reads through MiXCR, one entry per CDR3 protein. Of about 170,000 distinct CDR3 sequences listed, approximately 95% are singletons. This receptor was obtained from a human donor with Susac syndrome. The V call is TRBV2, the J call TRBJ2-1, with D maybe TRBD2 (7 bases). Sequenced input: CD4+ T cells from PBMCs. The CDR3 spells CASGEGGYNEQFF. The CDR3 DNA is TGTGCCAGCGGGGAGGGGGGGTACAATGAGCAGTTCTTC. Full variable domain (rest looked up from reference TRBV2 and TRBJ2-1): EPEVTQTPSHQVTQMGQEVILRCVPISNHLYFYWYRQILGQKVEFLVSFYNNEISEKSEIFDDQFSVERPDGSNFTLKIRSTKLEDSAMYFCASGEGGYNEQFFGPGTRLTVL.